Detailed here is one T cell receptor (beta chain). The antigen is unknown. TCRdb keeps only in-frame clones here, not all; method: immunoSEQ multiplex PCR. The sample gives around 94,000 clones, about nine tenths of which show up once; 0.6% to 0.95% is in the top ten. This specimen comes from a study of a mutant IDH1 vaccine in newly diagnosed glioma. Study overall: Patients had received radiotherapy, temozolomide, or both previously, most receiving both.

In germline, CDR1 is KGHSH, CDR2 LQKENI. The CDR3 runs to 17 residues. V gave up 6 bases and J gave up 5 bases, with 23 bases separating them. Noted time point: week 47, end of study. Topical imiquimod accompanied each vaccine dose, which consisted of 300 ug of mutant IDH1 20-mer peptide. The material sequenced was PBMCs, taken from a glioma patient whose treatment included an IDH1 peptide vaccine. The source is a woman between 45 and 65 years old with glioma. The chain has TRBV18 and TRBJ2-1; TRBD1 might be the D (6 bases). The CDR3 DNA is TGTGCCAGCTCGCTACGACAGGACCCATCCACCGACAATGAGCAGTTCTTC. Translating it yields CASSLRQDPSTDNEQFF.